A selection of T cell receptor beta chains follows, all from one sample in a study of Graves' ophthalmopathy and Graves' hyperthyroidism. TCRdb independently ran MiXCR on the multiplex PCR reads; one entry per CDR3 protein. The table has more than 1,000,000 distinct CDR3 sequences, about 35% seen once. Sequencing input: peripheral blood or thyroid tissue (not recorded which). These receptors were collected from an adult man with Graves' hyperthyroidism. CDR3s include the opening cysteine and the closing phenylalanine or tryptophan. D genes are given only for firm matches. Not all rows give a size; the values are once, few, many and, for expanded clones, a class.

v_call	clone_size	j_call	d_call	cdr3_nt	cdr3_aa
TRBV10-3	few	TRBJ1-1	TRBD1	TGTGCCAGCAGTGAACATAGCCCGATACAGGGGCCCGGCACTGAAGCTTTCTTT	CASSEHSPIQGPGTEAFF
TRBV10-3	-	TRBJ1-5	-	TGTGCCAGCAGTGAGGCCTGGGGACAAGGGGCAGGTCAGCCCCAGCATTTT	CASSEAWGQGAGQPQHF
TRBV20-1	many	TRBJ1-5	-	TGCAGTGCTGCACCCCAATATAGCAATCAGCCCCAGCATTTT	CSAAPQYSNQPQHF
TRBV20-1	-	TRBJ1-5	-	TGCAGTGCTAGAGAAGACAGCTCCAGAAGCAATCAGCCCCAGCATTTT	CSAREDSSRSNQPQHF
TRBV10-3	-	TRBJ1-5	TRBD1	TGTGCCATCAGGGGACAGGGTTATCAGCCCCAGCATTTT	CAIRGQGYQPQHF
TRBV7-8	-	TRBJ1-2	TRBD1	TGTGCCAGCAGCTTAGCGACAGGGGGTCTCAATGGCTACACCTTC	CASSLATGGLNGYTF
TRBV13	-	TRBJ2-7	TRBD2	TGTGCCAGCAGCCTTCAAACTAGCGGGAGCTCCTACGAGCAGTACTTC	CASSLQTSGSSYEQYF
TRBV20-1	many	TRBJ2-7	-	TGCAGTGCTAGCAGCACAAGCTACGAGCAGTACTTC	CSASSTSYEQYF
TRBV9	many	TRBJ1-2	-	TGTGCCAGCAGCGTAGAGGCTAACTATGGCTACACCTTC	CASSVEANYGYTF
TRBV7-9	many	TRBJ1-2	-	TGTGCCAGCAGCTTAGCAGGGCGGCACTATGGCTACACCTTC	CASSLAGRHYGYTF
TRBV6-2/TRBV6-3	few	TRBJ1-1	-	TGTGCCAGCAGTTACTCGATATTCTCGACGGCGAACACTGAAGCTTTCTTT	CASSYSIFSTANTEAFF
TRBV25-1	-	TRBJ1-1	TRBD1	TGTGCCACCTCCGGGACAGAAAAGATGAACACTGGCGCTTTCTTT	CATSGTEKMNTGAFF
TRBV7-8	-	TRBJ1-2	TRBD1	TGTGCCAGCAGGTCTGGGACAGGCCTGGGCTACACCTTC	CASRSGTGLGYTF
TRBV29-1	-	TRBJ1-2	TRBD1	TGCAGCGTTGCAGGGACAGGGCTCTATGGCTACACCTTC	CSVAGTGLYGYTF
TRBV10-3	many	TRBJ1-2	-	TGTGCCACCACCCGGGACACATCTAACTATGGCTACACCTTC	CATTRDTSNYGYTF
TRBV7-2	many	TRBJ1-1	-	TGTGCCAGCAGCCCGGACTATCGGGGGCGCAGGGCTTTCTTT	CASSPDYRGRRAFF
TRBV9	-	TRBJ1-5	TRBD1	TGTGCCAGCAGCCAAACGAGACAGGGTAATCAGCCCCAGCATTTT	CASSQTRQGNQPQHF
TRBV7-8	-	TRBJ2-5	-	TGTGCCAGCAGCATTAGCGTGAGAATCGAGACCCAGTACTTC	CASSISVRIETQYF
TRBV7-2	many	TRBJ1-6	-	TGTGCCAGCAAATTAACAGGTTCACCCCTCCACTTT	CASKLTGSPLHF
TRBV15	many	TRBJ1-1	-	TGTGCCACAAGGGACGGGAACACTGAAGCTTTCTTT	CATRDGNTEAFF
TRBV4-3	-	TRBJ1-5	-	TGCGCCAGCAGCCAATGGCAGGGAGAATCTAGCAATCAGCCCCAGCATTTT	CASSQWQGESSNQPQHF
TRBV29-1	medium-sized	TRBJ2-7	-	TGCAGCGTTAAGCCTGGGGACGGGGAGCAGTACTTC	CSVKPGDGEQYF
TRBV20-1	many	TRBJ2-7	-	TGCAGTGCTAGCGTAAAGGGTTTCTACGAGCAGTACTTC	CSASVKGFYEQYF
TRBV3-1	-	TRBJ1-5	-	TGTGCCAGCAGCCCCGCTCATGCTGATCAGCCCCAGCATTTT	CASSPAHADQPQHF
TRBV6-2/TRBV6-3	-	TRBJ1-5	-	TGTGCCAGCAGTTACTCGAGAGGGGTTGGTAGTCAGCCCCAGCATTTT	CASSYSRGVGSQPQHF